Shown below are 20 T cell receptor beta chains from a single sample sequenced in a study of T-cell memory formation after mild COVID-19. TCRdb re-derived calls from the 5' RACE reads in MiXCR, one entry per CDR3 protein. The repertoire includes 250,000 to 350,000 distinct CDR3 sequences, around 16% of them detected once, and roughly 20% sits in the top ten. Sequencing was carried out using PBMCs or a T cell subset sorted from them (not recorded which). These receptor sequences come from a man in his late teens or twenties who had mild COVID-19 (a few samples of this study predate the infection). Cell type and time point are not known.

The rearrangement uses TRBV15 and TRBJ2-2; D could derive from TRBD1 or TRBD2 (6 bases each). The CDR3 spans 13 residues. V lost 3 bases and J lost 6, with 8 bases in between. CDR1 is LNHNV and CDR2 is YYDKDF in the germline V gene (reference sequence). CDR3 bases: TGTGCCACCAGCAGCGGGGGCTCCGGGGAGCTGTTTTTT. Residues: CATSSGGSGELFF.

The CDR3 DNA reads as TGTGCCAGCAGTTACACGAGCCCCTACGAGCAGTACTTC. Residues: CASSYTSPYEQYF. The chain carries TRBV6-2 or TRBV6-3 and TRBJ2-7; no reliable D call. Germline V gene sequence: CDR1 MNHEY, CDR2 SVGEGT. The length of the CDR3 is 13 residues. V dropped 2 bases and J dropped 2 bases, with 7 bases sitting between them.

This clonotype was detected only a few times. The V call is TRBV2, the J call TRBJ1-2; perhaps TRBD1 as D (5 bases). V was trimmed by 3 bases and J by 8 bases, leaving 13 bases between them. The germline V gene encodes CDR1 SNHLY and CDR2 FYNNEI. The CDR3 sequence is 13 residues long. In DNA, the CDR3 is TGTGCCAGCAGTGAGCCGGGGCGGGTAGGCTACACCTTC. This gives the protein CASSEPGRVGYTF. The full variable domain, in which reference TRBV2 and TRBJ1-2 provide the parts outside the CDR3, is EPEVTQTPSHQVTQMGQEVILRCVPISNHLYFYWYRQILGQKVEFLVSFYNNEISEKSEIFDDQFSVERPDGSNFTLKIRSTKLEDSAMYFCASSEPGRVGYTFGSGTRLTVV.

The V gene is TRBV6-6, the J gene TRBJ2-7, with 8 bases that match TRBD2. The length of the CDR3 is 16 residues. V shed 5 bases, J shed 2 bases, and the junction held 11 bases outside the gene matches. CDR1 is MNHNY, CDR2 SVGAGI, per germline (reference sequence). In DNA, the CDR3 is TGTGCCAGCAGTACAACTAGCGGCCTGGCCCCCTACGAGCAGTACGTC. Translated: CASSTTSGLAPYEQYV.

In nucleotides, the CDR3 is TGTGCCAGCAGCTTTAGCGGGGGGGCTTACGAGCAGTACGTC. Protein sequence: CASSFSGGAYEQYV. The chain links TRBV7-9 to TRBJ2-7; 11 bases are shared with TRBD2. The CDR3 extends over 14 amino acids. J was trimmed by 4 bases and V by 3 bases; bases with no gene match: 2. CDR1 and CDR2 from the germline V gene are SEHNR and FQNEAQ (reference sequence).

CDR3 sequence: CASSLVGQFYGYTF. The CDR3, as DNA: TGTGCCAGCAGCCTCGTTGGACAGTTCTATGGCTACACCTTC. The gene calls are TRBV28 and TRBJ1-2; the D gene is possibly TRBD1 (6 bases). The CDR3 covers 14 residues. Germline CDR1 and CDR2: MDHEN and SYDVKM. The ends were cut back, 6 bases at V and 4 bases at J, with 15 bases in the middle.

The chain carries TRBV4-1 and TRBJ2-1; 12 bases fit TRBD2. J lost 8 bases, V lost 2 bases, and 10 bases had no gene match. The length of the CDR3 is 17 residues. Germline V gives CDR1 MGHRA, CDR2 YSYEKL. The CDR3 loop is CASSQLPASGGADEQFF. DNA for the CDR3: TGCGCCAGCAGCCAACTGCCTGCTAGCGGGGGGGCCGATGAGCAGTTCTTC.

This chain connects TRBV6-5 to TRBJ2-3; D is possibly TRBD1 (5 bases). The V end lost 4 bases, the J end lost 3 bases, and 8 bases lay between the germline ends. Germline CDR1 and CDR2: MNHEY and SVGAGI. The CDR3 has 13 amino acids. In nucleotides, the CDR3 is TGTGCCAGCAGTTTCAGGGCGACAGATACGCAGTATTTT. Translation gives CASSFRATDTQYF.

The V gene is TRBV5-1, the J gene TRBJ2-7; D remains ambiguous. Trimming pared 3 bases from V and 0 bases from J, leaving 7 bases between. Germline CDR1 and CDR2: SGHRS and YFSETQ. This CDR3 is 13 amino acids long. The CDR3 DNA is TGCGCCAGCAGCTCTTTAAGCTCCTACGAGCAGTACGTC. This translates into CASSSLSSYEQYV.

This clonotype has more than one count but fewer than ten. This sequence joins TRBV12-5 and TRBJ2-1; D call uncertain. There are 13 residues in the CDR3. CDR1 and CDR2 (germline): LGHNT, FRNRAP. V gave up 1 base and J gave up 9 bases, with 10 bases separating them. CDR3 amino acids: CASGLAVWGEQFF. CDR3 DNA sequence: TGTGCTAGTGGTTTGGCGGTTTGGGGTGAGCAGTTCTTC.

The sample holds many counts of this clonotype. V gene TRBV5-1 combines with J gene TRBJ2-2; 8 bases match TRBD1. J was trimmed by 6 bases and V by 4 bases; bases with no gene match: 2. Germline V CDR1 and CDR2: SGHRS, YFSETQ. The CDR3 is 13 amino acids. CDR3 sequence: CASSVQGAGELFF. CDR3 sequence (DNA): TGCGCCAGCAGCGTACAGGGGGCCGGGGAGCTGTTTTTT.

There are many counts of this clonotype. J is TRBJ2-4 and V is TRBV7-9, with 7 positions matching TRBD1. Trimming removed 7 bases from V and 6 bases from J; junction bases left unmatched: 9. Germline V gene lookup returns CDR1 SEHNR and CDR2 FQNEAQ (reference sequence). This CDR3 has 14 amino acids. This CDR3 is CASTPGTEINIQYF. The CDR3 DNA is TGTGCCAGCACTCCGGGGACAGAGATAAACATTCAGTACTTC.

There are a few counts of this clonotype. The rearrangement joins TRBV5-1 to TRBJ2-7; 10 bases are a match to TRBD2. V shed 4 bases, J shed 4 bases, and the junction held 8 bases outside the gene matches. The CDR3 is 15 residues long. Germline V CDR1 and CDR2: SGHRS, YFSETQ. CDR3 coding DNA: TGCGCCAGCAGCGAAGTAGCGGGGGGAATTTACGAGCAGTACTTC. This translates into CASSEVAGGIYEQYF.

Ten or more counts support this clonotype. The chain combines TRBV7-2 with TRBJ2-1; 13 nucleotides agree with TRBD2. The CDR3 has 14 residues. The V segment lost 5 bases and the J segment 11 bases; nucleotides outside the gene matches: 6. In germline, CDR1 is SGHTA, CDR2 FQGNSA. Here the CDR3 reads CASSPTSGGPKQFF. Here the CDR3 DNA reads TGTGCCAGCAGCCCGACTAGCGGGGGGCCCAAGCAGTTCTTC.

This clonotype has more than one count but fewer than ten. The CDR3 bases are TGCAGCGTTGAAGGTAGACAGGGGCAATACGAGCAGTTCTTC. Translating gives CSVEGRQGQYEQFF. This chain connects TRBV29-1 to TRBJ2-1, with 8 bases aligning to TRBD1. This CDR3 has 14 amino acids. Germline V gene lookup returns CDR1 SQVTM and CDR2 ANQGSEA. J lost 10 bases, V lost 1 base, and 9 bases had no gene match.

This clonotype occurred a few times. V is TRBV10-3 and J is TRBJ2-7; D ambiguous. The CDR3 spans 15 residues. Per the germline V gene, CDR1 is ENHRY and CDR2 is SYGVKD. The V end was cut by 2 bases, the J end by 2 bases, with 13 bases between. The CDR3 bases are TGTGCCATCAGTGAGGGTAGGCCCGCGGCCTACGAGCAGTACGTC. Its translation is CAISEGRPAAYEQYV.

This clonotype was detected a few times. V and J are TRBV20-1 and TRBJ2-3, with a tentative D call TRBD1 (5 bases). Trimming pared 6 bases from V and 0 bases from J, leaving 10 bases between. The length of the CDR3 is 13 residues. CDR1 is DFQATT and CDR2 is SNEGSKA in the germline V gene (reference sequence). The CDR3 sequence: CSAQDKSTDTQYF. For the CDR3, the DNA is TGCAGTGCCCAGGACAAAAGCACAGATACGCAGTATTTT.

This clonotype was seen more than once but under ten times. The chain couples TRBV27 to TRBJ1-5, with D maybe TRBD1 (5 bases). Germline values: CDR1 MNHEY, CDR2 SMNVEV (reference sequence). The V and J ends lost 6 bases and 7 bases respectively, with 16 bases between them. CDR3 size: 14 residues. The DNA for the CDR3 is TGTGCCAGCAGCCACGGACAAATGGGCCAGCCCCAGCATTTT. As protein: CASSHGQMGQPQHF.

This chain joins TRBV20-1 and TRBJ2-1; D is ambiguous. CDR1 and CDR2 (germline): DFQATT, SNEGSKA (reference sequence). The length of the CDR3 is 13 residues. Trimming removed 1 base at V and 5 bases at J, with 9 bases between. The CDR3 DNA sequence: TGCAGTGCTAGAGGCAGATTCAACAATGAGCAGTTCTTC. This encodes CSARGRFNNEQFF.

There are many counts of this clonotype. The chain has TRBV15 and TRBJ2-5; 7 positions match TRBD1. With 5 bases clipped from V and 5 bases from J, the junction kept 11 bases outside the gene matches. The CDR3 length is 15 residues. Germline loops: CDR1 LNHNV, CDR2 YYDKDF (reference sequence). CDR3: CATSRVGGAGETQYF. CDR3 sequence (DNA): TGTGCCACCAGCCGCGTAGGGGGCGCCGGGGAGACCCAGTACTTC.